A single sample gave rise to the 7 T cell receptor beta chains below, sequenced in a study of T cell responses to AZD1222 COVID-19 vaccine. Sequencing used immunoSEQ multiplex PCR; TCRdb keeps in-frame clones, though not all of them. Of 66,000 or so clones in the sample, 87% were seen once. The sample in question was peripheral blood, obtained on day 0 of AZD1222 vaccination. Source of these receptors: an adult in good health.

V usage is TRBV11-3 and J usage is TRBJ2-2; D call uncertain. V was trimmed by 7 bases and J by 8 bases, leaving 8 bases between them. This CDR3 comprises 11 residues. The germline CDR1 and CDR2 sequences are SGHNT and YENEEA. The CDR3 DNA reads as TGTGCCAGCACCCTCTTAGGGGAGCTGTTTTTT. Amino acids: CASTLLGELFF.

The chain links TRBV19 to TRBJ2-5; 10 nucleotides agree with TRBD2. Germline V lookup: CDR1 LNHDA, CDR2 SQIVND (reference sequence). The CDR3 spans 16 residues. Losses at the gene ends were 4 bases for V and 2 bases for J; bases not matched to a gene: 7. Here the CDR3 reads CASSKDMTSGQETQYF. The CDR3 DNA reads TGTGCCAGTAGTAAAGATATGACTAGCGGGCAAGAGACCCAGTACTTC.

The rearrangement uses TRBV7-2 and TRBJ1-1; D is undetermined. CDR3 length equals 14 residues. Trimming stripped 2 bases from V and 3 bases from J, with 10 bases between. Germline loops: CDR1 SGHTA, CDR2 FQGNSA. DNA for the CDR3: TGTGCCAGCAGCTTAAATCACGCTTACACTGAAGCTTTCTTT. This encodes CASSLNHAYTEAFF. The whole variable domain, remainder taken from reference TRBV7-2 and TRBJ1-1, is GAGVSQSPSNKVTEKGKDVELRCDPISGHTALYWYRQSLGQGLEFLIYFQGNSAPDKSGLPSDRFSAERTGGSVSTLTIQRTQQEDSAVYLCASSLNHAYTEAFFGQGTRLTVV.

The CDR3 loop is CASSLVRGQALPTSGNEQFF. CDR3 nucleotide sequence: TGTGCCAGCAGCTTAGTTAGAGGACAGGCACTCCCGACTAGCGGGAATGAGCAGTTCTTC. V usage is TRBV7-6 and J usage is TRBJ2-1; 10 bases agree with TRBD2. V lost 1 base to trimming and J lost 7 bases; unmatched junction nucleotides: 19. Germline V gene sequence: CDR1 SGHVS, CDR2 FNYEAQ. The CDR3 runs 20 residues.

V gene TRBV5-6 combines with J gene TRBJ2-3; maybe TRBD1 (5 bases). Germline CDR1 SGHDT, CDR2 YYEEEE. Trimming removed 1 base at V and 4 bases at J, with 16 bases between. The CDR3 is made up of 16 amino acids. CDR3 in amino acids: CASSLRVQGGADTQYF. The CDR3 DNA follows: TGTGCCAGCAGCTTGCGGGTGCAGGGCGGCGCAGATACGCAGTATTTT.

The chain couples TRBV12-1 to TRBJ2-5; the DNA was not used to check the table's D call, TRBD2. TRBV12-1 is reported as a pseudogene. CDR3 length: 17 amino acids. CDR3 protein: CASSTGTSGRSFGTQYF. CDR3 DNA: TGTGCCAGCAGCACCGGGACTAGCGGGAGGTCTTTCGGGACCCAGTACTTC.

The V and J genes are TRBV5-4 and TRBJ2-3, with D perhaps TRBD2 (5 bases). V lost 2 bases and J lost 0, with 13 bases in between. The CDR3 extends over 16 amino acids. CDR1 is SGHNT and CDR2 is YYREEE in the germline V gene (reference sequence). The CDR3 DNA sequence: TGTGCCAGCAGCTTCCTCTTGTCGGGGAGCACAGATACGCAGTATTTT. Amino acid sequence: CASSFLLSGSTDTQYF.